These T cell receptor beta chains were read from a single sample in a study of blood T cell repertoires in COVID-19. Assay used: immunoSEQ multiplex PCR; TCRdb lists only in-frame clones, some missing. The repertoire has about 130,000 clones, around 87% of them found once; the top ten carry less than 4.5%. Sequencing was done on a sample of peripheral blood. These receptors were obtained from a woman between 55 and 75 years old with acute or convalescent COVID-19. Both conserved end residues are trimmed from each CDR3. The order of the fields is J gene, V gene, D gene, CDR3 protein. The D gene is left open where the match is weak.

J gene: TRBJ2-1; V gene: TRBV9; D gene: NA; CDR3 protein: ASSAKPYGGSSYNEQF
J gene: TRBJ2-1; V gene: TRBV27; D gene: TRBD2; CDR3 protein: ASSLTSGRAGEQF
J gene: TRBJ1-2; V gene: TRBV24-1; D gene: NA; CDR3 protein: ATSDPTLNYGYT
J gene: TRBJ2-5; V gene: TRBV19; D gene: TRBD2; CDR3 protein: ASSIKLAGQETQY
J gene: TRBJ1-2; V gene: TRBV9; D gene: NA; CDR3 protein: ASSVTGLNYGYT
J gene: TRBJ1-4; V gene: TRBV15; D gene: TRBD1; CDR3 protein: ATSTRQGAVGEKLF
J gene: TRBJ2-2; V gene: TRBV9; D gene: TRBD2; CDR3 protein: ASSVSSGPTGELF
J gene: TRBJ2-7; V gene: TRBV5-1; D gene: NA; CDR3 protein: ASSFQFGSGGTYEQY
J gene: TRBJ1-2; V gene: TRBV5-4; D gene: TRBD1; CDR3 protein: ASSNSGGEYGYT
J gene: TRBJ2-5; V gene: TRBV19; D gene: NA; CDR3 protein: ASRAPPGETQY